This T cell receptor beta chain was profiled in a study of cytomegalovirus exposure and HLA in healthy donors. Study at large: Inside one of the first data releases sat 75 million to 100 million unique TCRs taken from HLA-typed donors. Overall study findings and caveats: In the analysis, some V segments, TRBV6-2 and TRBV6-3 included, were excluded as indistinguishable. The study put 150 to 200 TCR beta chains on its list as cytomegalovirus-associated.

The germline gives CDR1 MDHEN, CDR2 SYDVKM. CDR3 length: 13 residues. With 2 bases removed from V and 6 bases from J, the gap between germline ends came to 10 bases. These donors counted as nominally healthy when sampled, but unrecorded immune exposures were likely. PCR used 60 Vbeta primers and 13 Jbeta primers. Method: immunoSEQ multiplex PCR; TCRdb's copy keeps in-frame clones and lacks some. The repertoire consists of some 190,000 clones, with approximately 80% occurring once and the leading ten covering about 3.4%. This clone was observed once. Its antigen is not identified. Sequenced sample: PBMCs. The V gene is TRBV28, the J gene TRBJ1-2; tentatively, D is TRBD1 (5 bases). This TCR came from a man between 35 and 55 years old in good health and CMV-seropositive. The CDR3 region has the DNA TGTGCCAGCAGTTTACAGGGCCCCAATGGCTACACCTTC. This translates into CASSLQGPNGYTF.